This T cell receptor (beta chain) was sequenced during a study of early T cells in non-severe SARS-CoV-2 infection. Across the whole study: The input, bulk RNA from unsorted whole blood, was sequenced, and chains were unpaired. General study findings and limits: Lookups in VDJdb leaned toward anti-spike CD8 responses and missed private and CD4 specificities.

Separate cDNA molecules each had unique molecular identifiers attached to them. MiXCR, applied by TCRdb to the 5' RACE reads, yields one record per CDR3 protein. The data contain approximately 80,000 distinct CDR3 sequences, approximately 12% of them seen just once; the ten biggest clones take up 3.4%. This clonotype has a count of ten or more. The antigen is not known. This TCR was recovered from an adult who was a healthcare worker with PCR-confirmed SARS-CoV-2 infection or an uninfected control (not recorded which). The sequencing sample was made of whole blood.

This CDR3 is CASSRMGGVSGNTIYF. The CDR3 DNA reads TGTGCCAGCAGCAGAATGGGGGGCGTCTCTGGAAACACCATATATTTT. The V and J genes are TRBV7-6 and TRBJ1-3; the D gene is possibly TRBD1 (6 bases). Trimming shortened V by 5 bases and J by 0 bases, and 14 bases separated the two germline ends. From germline, CDR1 is SGHVS and CDR2 FNYEAQ. The CDR3 contains 16 residues. Drawing the rest from reference TRBV7-6 and TRBJ1-3, the complete variable domain is GAGVSQSPRYKVTKRGQDVALRCDPISGHVSLYWYRQALGQGPEFLTYFNYEAQQDKSGLPNDRFSAERPEGSISTLTIQRTEQRDSAMYRCASSRMGGVSGNTIYFGEGSWLTVV.